This T cell receptor (beta chain) was identified during a study of cytomegalovirus exposure and HLA in healthy donors. Amplification used 60 Vbeta primers and 13 Jbeta primers. Here immunoSEQ multiplex PCR was the method, and the copy in TCRdb shows in-frame clones only, minus some. The profile shows some 150,000 clones, around 76% of them singletons. Only a few counts were recorded for this clone. The specimen was PBMCs. The origin of this receptor is a woman aged 25 to 39 in good health and CMV-seropositive.

CDR3 nucleotide sequence: TGTGCCAGTAGGACAGGGGGCTACTATGGCTACACCTTC. This codes for CASRTGGYYGYTF. This chain uses TRBV19 with TRBJ1-2; 10 nucleotides align to TRBD1. Per the germline V gene, CDR1 is LNHDA and CDR2 is SQIVND (reference sequence). The CDR3 has 13 amino acids. The junction had 1 base not matched to a gene; V was cut back by 6 bases and J by 3 bases.